This T cell receptor (beta chain) emerged from a study of T cells after yellow fever vaccination. The CDR3 runs 15 residues. Germline CDR1 reads SGDLS; CDR2 reads YYNGEE. Deletions cut 7 bases from V and 2 bases from J, with 16 bases between. There are many counts of this clonotype. TCRdb ran MiXCR on the 5' RACE reads and lists one entry per CDR3 protein. This sample has about 47,000 distinct CDR3 sequences, with 7% to 8.5% found just once. Sequencing used CD8+ T cells sorted from PBMCs, obtained approximately 16 days after the first yellow fever vaccination. This chain joins TRBV9 and TRBJ2-1; D is perhaps TRBD2 (7 bases). This receptor was obtained from a man in his late teens or twenties who received the YFV17D yellow fever vaccine. Here the CDR3 reads CASAGAGLPYNEQFF. DNA of the CDR3: TGTGCCAGCGCGGGGGCCGGGCTTCCCTACAATGAGCAGTTCTTC. The entire variable domain, with the rest obtained from reference TRBV9 and TRBJ2-1, is as follows: DSGVTQTPKHLITATGQRVTLRCSPRSGDLSVYWYQQSLDQGLQFLIQYYNGEERAKGNILERFSAQQFPDLHSELNLSSLELGDSALYFCASAGAGLPYNEQFFGPGTRLTVL.